This T cell receptor (beta chain) stems from a study of blood T cell repertoires in COVID-19. Overall study context: Specimens from acute and convalescent COVID-19 originated in the United States, Italy and Spain. In each case, the material was cDNA or gDNA derived from T cells, B-cell-depleted T cells, or PBMCs.

As originally analysed: By means of reference gene primer amplification, nucleated cell counts were estimated. This table comes from immunoSEQ multiplex PCR, and its TCRdb copy is limited to in-frame clones, with some not included. V and J calls plus clone size are reproduced from that table; the DNA served to infer D and trimming. The repertoire holds hundreds of thousands of clones, with around 89% as singletons. The CDR3 is 14 amino acids in total, end residues counted. Germline CDR1 reads GTSNPN; CDR2 reads SVGIG (reference sequence). For this clone: The DNA is omitted, as the CDR3 cannot be located on it reliably, and the CDR3 follows TCRdb's listing.

The TCR comes from a woman under 40 with acute or convalescent COVID-19. This chain links TRBV30 with TRBJ2-7; whether TRBD1, the table's D call, matches the DNA was not checked. Sequenced sample: peripheral blood. The CDR3 sequence is CAWSVGLGSRQGSF.